Listed here is a single T cell receptor (beta chain). Antigen specificity is unknown. Profiling relied on immunoSEQ multiplex PCR, and the TCRdb table lists in-frame clones only, not all of them. The sample contains 65,000 to 85,000 clones, under 90% of which appear only once. CDR1 and CDR2 from the germline V gene are SGHTA and FQGTGA. J gave up 2 bases and V 4 bases, and 8 bases lay outside the gene matches. This CDR3 is 17 amino acids long. The data derive from a study of T cell clones after liver transplantation. Study-level results: Compared with third party-reactive sequences, donor-reactive ones declined more, independent of withdrawal success. Graft donor-reactive T cells may have migrated into the graft rather than being deleted.

The sequencing here drew on CD4+ T cells from blood, taken less than 50 months after liver transplant. V is TRBV7-3 and J is TRBJ1-2; 12 bases align to TRBD1. The receptor was isolated from a human patient who received a liver transplant. The T cells may partly be graft donor cells. The DNA of the CDR3 is TGTGCCAGCAGCTCCGGGACAGGGGGCTGGGGAAACTATGGCTACACCTTC. Encoded protein: CASSSGTGGWGNYGYTF.